These 13 T cell receptor beta chains came from one sample sequenced in a study of patients and donors after allogeneic stem cell transplantation. Each CDR3 protein gets one entry after TCRdb re-called the RT-PCR reads with MiXCR. The sample includes hundreds of thousands of distinct CDR3 sequences, roughly 16% of them seen just once. Sequenced input: blood, either unsorted or a sorted T cell fraction (not recorded which). These receptors were taken from a human donor who was either an allogeneic HSCT recipient or a stem cell or donor lymphocyte infusion donor (not recorded which). It is not recorded whose cells these are; they may come from a transplant donor.

This chain connects TRBV5-1 to TRBJ1-5; 7 bases align to TRBD1. The CDR3 has 16 residues. Germline V gene sequence: CDR1 SGHRS, CDR2 YFSETQ. J lost 4 bases, V lost 0 bases, and 7 bases had no gene match. CDR3 protein: CASSLGTGARNQPQHF. The CDR3 DNA follows: TGCGCCAGCAGCTTGGGAACAGGGGCGAGGAATCAGCCCCAGCATTTT.

The genes are TRBV29-1 and TRBJ2-7; TRBD1 agrees at 9 bases. V dropped 5 bases and J dropped 0; count of bases not matched to a gene: 5. The CDR3 spans 14 residues. Germline CDR1 is SQVTM and CDR2 is ANQGSEA. CDR3 protein: CSVLQGATSYEQYF. The CDR3 DNA reads TGCAGCGTTTTACAGGGGGCTACCTCCTACGAGCAGTACTTC.

This clonotype was recorded once. The gene calls are TRBV24-1 and TRBJ1-2; the match to TRBD1 covers 12 bases. The trim removed 2 bases at V and 5 bases at J, leaving 8 bases unmatched. CDR3 length: 17 amino acids. CDR1 KGHDR and CDR2 SFDVKD come from the germline V gene. The CDR3 bases are TGTGCCACCAGTGATTGGACCGGGACAGGGGGCGAATATGGCTACACCTTC. Amino acid sequence: CATSDWTGTGGEYGYTF.

Ten or more counts support this clonotype. J is TRBJ2-1 and V is TRBV10-3; D ambiguous. Germline V gene lookup returns CDR1 ENHRY and CDR2 SYGVKD. Trimming stripped 7 bases from V and 9 bases from J, with 13 bases between. The CDR3 sequence is 12 residues long. The CDR3 spells CAIKPGESEQFF. CDR3 DNA: TGTGCCATCAAGCCAGGTGAGAGTGAGCAGTTCTTC.

This clonotype was observed many times. The chain has TRBV5-1 and TRBJ2-2; D tentatively reads TRBD1 or TRBD2 (5 bases each). V was trimmed by 7 bases and J by 1 base, leaving 8 bases between them. The CDR3 extends over 13 amino acids. CDR1 is SGHRS, CDR2 YFSETQ, per germline. The CDR3: CASLRGNTGELFF. Written as DNA, the CDR3 is TGCGCCAGCCTGAGGGGGAACACCGGGGAGCTGTTTTTT.

This clonotype was counted a few times. This chain joins TRBV19 and TRBJ1-2; a possible D gene is TRBD1 (6 bases). With 9 bases removed from V and 6 bases from J, the gap between germline ends came to 8 bases. CDR3 size: 10 residues. Germline CDR1 reads LNHDA; CDR2 reads SQIVND (reference sequence). In DNA, the CDR3 is TGTGCCAGCTCAGGGGATGGCTACACCTTC. Translation gives CASSGDGYTF.

The sample holds a few counts of this clonotype. The V call is TRBV6-2 or TRBV6-3, the J call TRBJ2-1; possibly TRBD2 for D (6 bases). The germline V and J ends were trimmed by 7 bases and 5 bases, with 21 bases remaining between them. Looked up from germline, CDR1 is MNHEY and CDR2 is SVGEGT. This CDR3 is built from 16 residues. The chain's CDR3 is CASTPARAGSNNEQFF. CDR3 nucleotide sequence: TGTGCCAGCACCCCGGCCCGGGCGGGGAGTAACAATGAGCAGTTCTTC.

This clonotype was recorded many times. Sequence at one end of the junction differs from germline and may be a read error. The chain uses TRBV20-1 and TRBJ2-1, with 8 bases aligning to TRBD2. CDR3 length: 14 amino acids. Germline V gene lookup returns CDR1 DFQATT and CDR2 SNEGSKA (reference sequence). This CDR3 is CSARGTSKAREQFF. DNA for the CDR3: TGCAGTGCCAGAGGGACTAGTAAGGCTCGTGAGCAGTTCTTC.

This clonotype was picked up a small number of times. The chain combines TRBV2 with TRBJ1-4; D is unclear. The ends were cut back, 2 bases at V and 8 bases at J, with 15 bases in the middle. CDR3 length equals 15 residues. The germline V gene has CDR1 SNHLY and CDR2 FYNNEI. CDR3 coding DNA: TGTGCCAGCAGTGAATCAAGGGTTTTGGTGGAAAAACTGTTTTTT. Residues: CASSESRVLVEKLFF.

The rearrangement uses TRBV4-2 and TRBJ1-5, with a weak D call TRBD1 (5 bases). The CDR3 covers 16 residues. Trimming pared 3 bases from V and 7 bases from J, leaving 19 bases between. CDR1 and CDR2 (germline): LGHNA, YNFKEQ. The CDR3 region has the DNA TGTGCCAGCAGCCAGCCCTTTATTAGGGGACGACAGCCCCAGCATTTT. Translation: CASSQPFIRGRQPQHF.

The DNA for the CDR3 is TGTGCCAGCAGCCCTCCTCTGCGGGACAGACCTAACAATGAGCAGTTCTTC. It encodes CASSPPLRDRPNNEQFF. The chain combines TRBV7-6 with TRBJ2-1; D is possibly TRBD1 (7 bases). Deletions cut 5 bases from V and 5 bases from J, with 22 bases between. This CDR3 is 17 amino acids long. Germline-derived CDR1 and CDR2 are SGHVS and FNYEAQ.

This clonotype turned up a few times. The gene calls are TRBV20-1 and TRBJ2-3; 8 bases align to TRBD2. This CDR3 spans 12 amino acids. V lost 6 bases and J lost 4; bases outside the gene matches: 3. The germline V gene encodes CDR1 DFQATT and CDR2 SNEGSKA (reference sequence). CDR3 region: CSARTSPDTQYF. The CDR3 DNA follows: TGCAGTGCCAGGACTAGCCCAGATACGCAGTATTTT.

On this clonotype itself: The junction departs from germline at one end; a sequencing error may be responsible. The CDR3, as DNA: TGTGCCAGCAGTGGTCCGCTGCTGGATCATCCCCAGCATTTT. Translating gives CASSGPLLDHPQHF. The chain uses TRBV2 and TRBJ1-5; D not certain. Looked up from germline, CDR1 is SNHLY and CDR2 is FYNNEI. The CDR3 runs to 14 residues.